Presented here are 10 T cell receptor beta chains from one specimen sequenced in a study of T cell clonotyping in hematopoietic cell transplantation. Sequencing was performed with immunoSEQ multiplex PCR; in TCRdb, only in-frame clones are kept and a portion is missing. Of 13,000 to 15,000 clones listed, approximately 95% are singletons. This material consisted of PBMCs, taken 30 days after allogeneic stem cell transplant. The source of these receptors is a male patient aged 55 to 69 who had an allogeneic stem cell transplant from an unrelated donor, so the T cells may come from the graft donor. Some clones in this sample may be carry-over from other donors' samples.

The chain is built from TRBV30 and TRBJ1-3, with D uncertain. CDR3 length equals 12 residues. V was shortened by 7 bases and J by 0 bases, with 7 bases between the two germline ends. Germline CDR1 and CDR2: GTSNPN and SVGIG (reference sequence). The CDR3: CASVNSGNTIYF. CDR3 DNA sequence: TGTGCCTCCGTTAACTCTGGAAACACCATATATTTT.

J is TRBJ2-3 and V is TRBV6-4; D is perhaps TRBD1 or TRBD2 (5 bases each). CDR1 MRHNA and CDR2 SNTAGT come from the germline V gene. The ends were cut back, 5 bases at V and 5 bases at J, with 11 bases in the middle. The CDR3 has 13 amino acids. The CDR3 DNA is TGTGCCAGCAGTCGGGACGAAGAAGATACGCAGTATTTT. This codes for CASSRDEEDTQYF.

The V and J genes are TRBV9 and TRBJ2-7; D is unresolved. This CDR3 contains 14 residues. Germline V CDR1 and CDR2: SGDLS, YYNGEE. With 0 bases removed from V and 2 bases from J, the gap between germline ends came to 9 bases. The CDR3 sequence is CASSVGGKPYEQYF. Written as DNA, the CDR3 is TGTGCCAGCAGCGTAGGAGGTAAACCCTACGAGCAGTACTTC.

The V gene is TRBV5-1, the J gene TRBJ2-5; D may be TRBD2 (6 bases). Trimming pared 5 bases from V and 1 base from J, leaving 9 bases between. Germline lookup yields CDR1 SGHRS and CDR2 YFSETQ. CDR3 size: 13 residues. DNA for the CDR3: TGCGCCAGCAGACGGGAGTCCCAAGAGACCCAGTACTTC. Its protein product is CASRRESQETQYF.

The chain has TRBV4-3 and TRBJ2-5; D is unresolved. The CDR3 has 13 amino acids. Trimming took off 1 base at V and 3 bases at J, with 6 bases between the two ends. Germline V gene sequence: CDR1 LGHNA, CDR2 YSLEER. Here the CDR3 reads CASSQVLEETQYF. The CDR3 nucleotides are TGCGCCAGCAGCCAAGTTCTGGAAGAGACCCAGTACTTC.

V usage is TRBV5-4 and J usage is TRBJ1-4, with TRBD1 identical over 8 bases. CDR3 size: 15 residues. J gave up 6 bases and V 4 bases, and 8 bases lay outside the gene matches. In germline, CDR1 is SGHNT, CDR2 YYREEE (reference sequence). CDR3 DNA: TGTGCCAGCAGCCCCGAACCGGGACAGGATGAAAAACTGTTTTTT. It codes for CASSPEPGQDEKLFF.

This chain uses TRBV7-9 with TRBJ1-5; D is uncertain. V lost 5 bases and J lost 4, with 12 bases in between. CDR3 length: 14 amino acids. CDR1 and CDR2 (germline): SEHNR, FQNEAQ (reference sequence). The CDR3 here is CASSGDRGNQPQHF. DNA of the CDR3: TGTGCCAGCAGCGGGGATCGAGGGAATCAGCCCCAGCATTTT.

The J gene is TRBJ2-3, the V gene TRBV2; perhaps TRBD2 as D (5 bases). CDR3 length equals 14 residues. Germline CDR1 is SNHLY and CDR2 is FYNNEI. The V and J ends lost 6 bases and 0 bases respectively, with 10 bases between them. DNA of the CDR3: TGTGCCAGCAGGGATAGGACTAGCACAGATACGCAGTATTTT. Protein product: CASRDRTSTDTQYF. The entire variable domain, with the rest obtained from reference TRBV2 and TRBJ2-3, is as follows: EPEVTQTPSHQVTQMGQEVILRCVPISNHLYFYWYRQILGQKVEFLVSFYNNEISEKSEIFDDQFSVERPDGSNFTLKIRSTKLEDSAMYFCASRDRTSTDTQYFGPGTRLTVL.

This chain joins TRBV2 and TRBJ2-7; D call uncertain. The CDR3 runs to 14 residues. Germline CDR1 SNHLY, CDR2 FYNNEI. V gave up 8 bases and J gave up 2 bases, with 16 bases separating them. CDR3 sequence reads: CASCPEPRAYEQYF. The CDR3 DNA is TGTGCCAGCTGTCCTGAGCCAAGAGCCTACGAGCAGTACTTC.

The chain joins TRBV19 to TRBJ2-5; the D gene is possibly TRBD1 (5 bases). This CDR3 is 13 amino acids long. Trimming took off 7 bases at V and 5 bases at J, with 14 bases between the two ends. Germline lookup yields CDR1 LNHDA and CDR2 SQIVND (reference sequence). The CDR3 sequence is CASTHQGGETQYF. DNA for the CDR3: TGTGCCAGTACCCATCAGGGTGGGGAGACCCAGTACTTC.